These 9 T cell receptor beta chains share one sample of origin, sequenced in a study of cytomegalovirus exposure and HLA in healthy donors (dated by TCRdb to the late 2010s). Libraries were prepared through the immunoSEQ multiplex PCR assay. For the multiplex PCR, a mixture combining 60 forward primers for TCR Vbeta segments and 13 reverse primers for TCR Jbeta segments was used. TCRdb stores this immuneACCESS table with in-frame sequences only. Part of the clones is absent; in the studies checked, under half of the shortfall reflects unresolved V genes, and no reason is known for the rest. In all, the sample holds approximately 92,000 clones, and around 81% of those were seen once. Less than 4.5% of the sample is held by the ten biggest clonotypes. Material for sequencing was PBMCs. The receptors were sampled from a woman between 65 and 79 years old in good health and CMV-seropositive.

V usage is TRBV30 and J usage is TRBJ1-1; no definite D call. Germline assignment: CDR1 GTSNPN and CDR2 SVGIG (reference sequence). This CDR3 comprises 11 residues. V was shortened by 6 bases and J by 4 bases, with 9 bases between the two germline ends. CDR3 amino acids: CACTAVTEAFF. The CDR3 coding sequence is TGTGCCTGTACGGCGGTCACTGAAGCTTTCTTT.

CDR3 residues: CASSLDLAWAGELFF. Written as DNA, the CDR3 is TGCGCCAGCAGCTTGGATCTAGCGTGGGCCGGGGAGCTGTTTTTT. The chain combines TRBV5-1 with TRBJ2-2; tentative D call: TRBD2 (6 bases). This CDR3 comprises 15 residues. Germline lookup yields CDR1 SGHRS and CDR2 YFSETQ. The ends were cut back, 0 bases at V and 6 bases at J, with 12 bases in the middle.

The rearrangement links TRBV30 to TRBJ1-2, with 9 bases lining up with TRBD1. V lost 1 base, J lost 8 bases, and 2 bases stayed unmatched. This CDR3 spans 12 amino acids. CDR1 GTSNPN and CDR2 SVGIG come from the germline V gene (reference sequence). The CDR3 sequence is CAWSDTGGGYTF. The CDR3 coding sequence is TGTGCCTGGAGTGATACAGGGGGCGGCTACACCTTC. The full variable domain, its missing parts supplied by reference TRBV30 and TRBJ1-2, is SQTIHQWPATLVQPVGSPLSLECTVEGTSNPNLYWYRQAAGRGLQLLFYSVGIGQISSEVPQNLSASRPQDRQFILSSKKLLLSDSGFYLCAWSDTGGGYTFGSGTRLTVV.

The genes are TRBV28 and TRBJ2-2; no clear D gene. Between the trimmed V and J ends, which lost 3 bases and 0 bases, there was a span of 11 bases. This CDR3 has 16 amino acids. Germline CDR1 reads MDHEN; CDR2 reads SYDVKM. Here the CDR3 DNA reads TGTGCCAGCAGTTTGCCCTTGCGGCCGAACACCGGGGAGCTGTTTTTT. Translating gives CASSLPLRPNTGELFF.

The rearrangement joins TRBV28 to TRBJ2-3; no firm D call. Germline lookup yields CDR1 MDHEN and CDR2 SYDVKM. CDR3 length: 14 residues. Trimming left V 3 bases short and J 3 bases short, with 10 bases between. The chain's CDR3 is CASSLPLPTDTQYF. DNA of the CDR3: TGTGCCAGCAGTTTGCCCCTACCGACAGATACGCAGTATTTT.

This sequence joins TRBV7-3 and TRBJ2-7, with 9 bases identical to TRBD1. The J segment lost 0 bases and the V segment lost 5 bases, leaving 2 bases of the junction unmatched. The V gene's germline CDR1 is SGHTA and CDR2 FQGTGA. The CDR3 has 14 amino acids. The CDR3 DNA follows: TGTGCCAGCAGCCCGGACAGGGGCTCCTACGAGCAGTACTTC. Translation: CASSPDRGSYEQYF.

Points on this clone: Since the CDR3 does not end with the conserved phenylalanine or tryptophan, this likely comes from a read error. The DNA is omitted, as the CDR3 cannot be located on it reliably, and the CDR3 follows TCRdb's listing. The J gene is TRBJ2-7, the V gene TRBV6-5; TRBD2 was called by the table and not checked on the DNA. The CDR3 adds up to 11 amino acids, both ends counted. CDR1 and CDR2 from the germline V gene are MNHEY and SVGAGI. This chain's CDR3 is CASSEAGWVRI.

The chain combines TRBV5-4 with TRBJ2-7; 8 positions match TRBD2. Germline V gives CDR1 SGHNT, CDR2 YYREEE (reference sequence). The CDR3 spans 15 residues. V trimming: 4 bases; J trimming: 0 bases; junction bases outside the gene matches: 6. The CDR3 here is CASSLPGTSSYEQYF. The CDR3 DNA reads TGTGCCAGCAGCCTGCCCGGGACTAGCTCCTACGAGCAGTACTTC.

The V gene is TRBV7-2, the J gene TRBJ2-3, with D perhaps TRBD1 (5 bases). The CDR3 has 13 amino acids. Per the germline V gene, CDR1 is SGHTA and CDR2 is FQGNSA. Trimming left V 5 bases short and J 2 bases short, with 8 bases between. DNA for the CDR3: TGTGCCAGCAGCCCCAGGGTCACAGATACGCAGTATTTT. This codes for CASSPRVTDTQYF.